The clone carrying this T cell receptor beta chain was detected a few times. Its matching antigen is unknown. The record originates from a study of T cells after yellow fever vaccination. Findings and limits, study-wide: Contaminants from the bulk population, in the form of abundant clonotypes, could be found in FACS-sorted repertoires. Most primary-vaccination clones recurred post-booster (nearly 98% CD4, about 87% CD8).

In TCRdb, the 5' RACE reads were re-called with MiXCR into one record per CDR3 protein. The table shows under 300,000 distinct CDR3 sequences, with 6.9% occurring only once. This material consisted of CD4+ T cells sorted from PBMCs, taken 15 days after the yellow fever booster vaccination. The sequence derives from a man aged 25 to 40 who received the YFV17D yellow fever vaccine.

CDR3: CASSPPGRQAEQFF. DNA for the CDR3: TGTGCCAGCTCACCACCGGGTCGGCAGGCCGAGCAGTTCTTC. The chain is built from TRBV18 and TRBJ2-1, with D unclear. The CDR3 sequence is 14 residues long. From germline, CDR1 is KGHSH and CDR2 LQKENI. V was pared by 0 bases and J by 10 bases, with 13 bases between.